These 4 T cell receptor beta chains share one sample of origin, sequenced in a study of cytomegalovirus exposure and HLA in healthy donors. Primers: 60 Vbeta forward and 13 Jbeta reverse. TCRdb's copy holds only in-frame clones and misses some; the assay was immunoSEQ multiplex PCR. This sample has some 150,000 clones, with about four fifths found just once. The sequencing sample was made of PBMCs. All receptors come from a male donor in good health and CMV-seronegative.

V and J are TRBV5-6 and TRBJ1-2; D unresolved. The germline gives CDR1 SGHDT, CDR2 YYEEEE. CDR3 length equals 15 residues. Trimming stripped 3 bases from V and 0 bases from J, with 12 bases between. The DNA of the CDR3 is TGTGCCAGCAGCTCAACATCCCTCTCTAACTATGGCTACACCTTC. Translating gives CASSSTSLSNYGYTF.

V is TRBV15 and J is TRBJ2-5; 12 bases align to TRBD2. With V trimmed by 3 bases and J by 5 bases, 4 bases remained unmatched. This CDR3 is built from 15 residues. The V gene's germline CDR1 is LNHNV and CDR2 YYDKDF (reference sequence). The CDR3 sequence is CATSSGLAGTETQYF. The CDR3 nucleotides read TGTGCCACCAGCAGCGGACTAGCGGGGACGGAGACCCAGTACTTC.

The V gene is TRBV10-1, the J gene TRBJ2-3; 7 bases are a match to TRBD2. Trimming cost V 2 bases and J 2 bases; bases outside gene matches: 4. The germline V gene has CDR1 WNHNN and CDR2 SYGVQD (reference sequence). The CDR3 is 15 residues long. The DNA of the CDR3 is TGCGCCAGCAGTGAGCAAGCGGGACCCACAGATACGCAGTATTTT. Translation: CASSEQAGPTDTQYF.

This rearrangement joins TRBV4-1 to TRBJ1-4; D is possibly TRBD1 (6 bases). Trimming stripped 2 bases from V and 8 bases from J, with 6 bases between. Germline V lookup: CDR1 MGHRA, CDR2 YSYEKL. This CDR3 region has 12 residues. CDR3: CASSQTGEKLFF. CDR3 nucleotides: TGCGCCAGCAGCCAAACAGGGGAAAAACTGTTTTTT.